The clone carrying this T cell receptor beta chain occurred a few times. Original methodology: Reference gene primer amplification gave estimated nucleated cell counts. Repertoires were generated with immunoSEQ multiplex PCR, while TCRdb's copy carries only in-frame clones and drops some. That table supplies the V and J calls and clone size; D and trimming were determined from the DNA. Of approximately 6,300 clones listed, 70% to 75% are singletons. This specimen comes from a study of blood T cell repertoires in COVID-19. Turning to the study itself: Sites in the United States, Italy and Spain provided acute and convalescent COVID-19 samples. From T cells, B-cell-depleted T cells, or PBMCs came the material, which was cDNA or gDNA.

What was sequenced was peripheral blood. This receptor was identified in a man in his sixties with acute or convalescent COVID-19.

In nucleotides, the CDR3 is TGCAGTGCTAGTTCCCAGGGTATCCATGGCTACACCTTC. Amino acids: CSASSQGIHGYTF. This chain connects TRBV20-1 to TRBJ1-2, with D perhaps matching TRBD1 (5 bases). The V gene lost 3 bases and the J gene lost 6 bases, with 14 bases spanning the gap. Germline-derived CDR1 and CDR2 are DFQATT and SNEGSKA (reference sequence). The CDR3 length is 13 residues.